This T cell receptor (beta chain) was documented in a study of T cells in Graves' hyperthyroidism and ophthalmopathy. Broader study findings: The model predicted ophthalmopathy a median roughly 6.5 months before onset.

Hyperthyroidism of Graves' type that showed no ophthalmopathy progression within 18 months was stable. The diagnoses drew upon clinical symptoms, serum thyroxine and TRAb, thyroid ultrasound and orbital computed tomography. The source material, RNA transcripts, was used to amplify TCR beta CDR3 regions. When the TCR CDR3 underwent first-round RT-PCR, the HTBI primer set was used. MiXCR, run by TCRdb on the multiplex PCR reads, gives a single entry per CDR3 protein. The data show hundreds of thousands of distinct CDR3 sequences, approximately 14% seen once. As for this clonotype: Its antigen is not known.

The sample comprised blood. The TCR was taken from a woman aged 25 to 39 with Graves' hyperthyroidism.

CDR3 nucleotide sequence: TGTGCCACAGGGGGCGTCCCGCAAGAGACCCAGTACTTC. Translating gives CATGGVPQETQYF. The chain recombines TRBV2 with TRBJ2-5; 8 bases align to TRBD1. CDR3 length: 13 residues. Germline CDR1 is SNHLY and CDR2 is FYNNEI. Trimming took 10 bases from V and 2 from J; bases not matched to a gene: 6.